Following are 25 T cell receptor beta chains from one sample sequenced in a study of CD4 T cells in relation to SARS-CoV-2 and coronaviruses. Only in-frame clones appear in the TCRdb table, and some are missing; sequencing was by immunoSEQ multiplex PCR. The table lists about 56,000 clones, about 91% of them singletons. Material for sequencing was naive CD4+ T cells from PBMCs. As to subset: naive CD4+ T cells isolated by negative enrichment. These receptors came from an adult with COVID-19.

The chain recombines TRBV19 with TRBJ2-1, with D maybe TRBD2 (6 bases). V dropped 5 bases and J dropped 0 bases, with 17 bases sitting between them. Germline V gene lookup returns CDR1 LNHDA and CDR2 SQIVND (reference sequence). The CDR3 sequence is 17 residues long. The DNA for the CDR3 is TGTGCCAGTAGTCTAATTACTAGCTTGAGCTCCTACAATGAGCAGTTCTTC. Translation: CASSLITSLSSYNEQFF.

J is TRBJ1-4 and V is TRBV14; 8 positions agree with TRBD1. V trimming: 6 bases; J trimming: 0 bases; junction bases outside the gene matches: 12. In germline, CDR1 is SGHDN, CDR2 FVKESK. The CDR3 extends over 18 amino acids. CDR3 loop: CASSPEGQEKATNEKLFF. The DNA of the CDR3 is TGTGCCAGCAGTCCCGAGGGACAGGAGAAAGCAACTAATGAAAAACTGTTTTTT.

The chain joins TRBV6-4 to TRBJ2-1, with 7 bases matching TRBD2. CDR1 MRHNA and CDR2 SNTAGT come from the germline V gene. J gave up 4 bases and V 3 bases, and 9 bases lay outside the gene matches. The CDR3 contains 16 residues. CDR3 residues: CASSDEAGVGYNEQFF. The CDR3 DNA sequence: TGTGCCAGCAGTGATGAGGCGGGAGTAGGTTACAATGAGCAGTTCTTC.

This chain links TRBV28 with TRBJ2-7; 7 positions agree with TRBD1. The V gene's germline CDR1 is MDHEN and CDR2 SYDVKM. This CDR3 is 15 amino acids long. V shed 5 bases and J 4 bases; nucleotides not matched to a gene: 11. This chain's CDR3 is CASSPAGTVAYEQYF. For the CDR3, the DNA is TGTGCCAGCAGTCCTGCCGGGACAGTGGCGTACGAGCAGTACTTC.

The J gene is TRBJ2-5, the V gene TRBV27; 8 bases map to TRBD1. V shed 3 bases and J 3 bases; nucleotides not matched to a gene: 9. The germline V gene encodes CDR1 MNHEY and CDR2 SMNVEV (reference sequence). The CDR3 is 16 residues long. CDR3 coding DNA: TGTGCCAGCAGTTTGACCTTACAGGGGGACGAAGAGACCCAGTACTTC. Amino acids: CASSLTLQGDEETQYF.

The chain combines TRBV6-2 or TRBV6-3 with TRBJ2-1; D possibly corresponds to TRBD2 (6 bases). The V end was cut by 4 bases, the J end by 5 bases, with 15 bases between. The length of the CDR3 is 15 residues. The germline V gene has CDR1 MNHEY and CDR2 SVGEGT. CDR3 in amino acids: CASSSREPGDNEQFF. CDR3 bases: TGTGCCAGCAGTTCACGGGAGCCTGGGGACAATGAGCAGTTCTTC.

This chain uses TRBV29-1 with TRBJ2-5; TRBD2 matches at 7 bases. Germline CDR1 is SQVTM and CDR2 is ANQGSEA. V shed 8 bases and J 1 base; nucleotides not matched to a gene: 13. The CDR3 has 15 residues. The CDR3 nucleotides are TGCAGCTATTATGAACGACTAGCAGTCCAAGAGACCCAGTACTTC. Translating gives CSYYERLAVQETQYF.

The chain joins TRBV28 to TRBJ1-1, with D perhaps TRBD1 (5 bases). CDR3 length equals 14 residues. With 6 bases removed from V and 0 bases from J, the gap between germline ends came to 11 bases. Germline CDR1 and CDR2: MDHEN and SYDVKM. CDR3 in amino acids: CASRVTAMNTEAFF. For the CDR3, the DNA is TGTGCCAGCAGGGTGACAGCCATGAACACTGAAGCTTTCTTT.

The chain couples TRBV28 to TRBJ1-5; 8 bases align to TRBD1. J lost 0 bases, V lost 5 bases, and 3 bases had no gene match. The CDR3 is made up of 15 amino acids. Germline V gene lookup returns CDR1 MDHEN and CDR2 SYDVKM. CDR3 residues: CASSIGQGSNQPQHF. The CDR3 nucleotides are TGTGCCAGCAGTATAGGACAGGGTAGCAATCAGCCCCAGCATTTT. The whole variable domain, remainder taken from reference TRBV28 and TRBJ1-5, is DVKVTQSSRYLVKRTGEKVFLECVQDMDHENMFWYRQDPGLGLRLIYFSYDVKMKEKGDIPEGYSVSREKKERFSLILESASTNQTSMYLCASSIGQGSNQPQHFGDGTRLSIL.

The gene calls are TRBV4-1 and TRBJ2-5; D ambiguous. V lost 4 bases and J 4 bases, leaving 10 bases between the germline ends. The length of the CDR3 is 13 residues. Germline V gene lookup returns CDR1 MGHRA and CDR2 YSYEKL. The CDR3 is CASSPLGRETQYF. The CDR3 nucleotides read TGCGCCAGCAGCCCTTTAGGGCGAGAGACCCAGTACTTC.

This chain joins TRBV14 and TRBJ2-1; TRBD1 or TRBD2 may be the D gene (5 bases each). V lost 3 bases and J 4 bases, leaving 13 bases between the germline ends. CDR1 is SGHDN and CDR2 is FVKESK in the germline V gene. The CDR3 loop spans 15 amino acids. The CDR3 DNA follows: TGTGCCAGCAGCCAGCCGGGGCCTGGATACAATGAGCAGTTCTTC. It codes for CASSQPGPGYNEQFF. Drawing the rest from reference TRBV14 and TRBJ2-1, the complete variable domain is EAGVTQFPSHSVIEKGQTVTLRCDPISGHDNLYWYRRVMGKEIKFLLHFVKESKQDESGMPNNRFLAERTGGTYSTLKVQPAELEDSGVYFCASSQPGPGYNEQFFGPGTRLTVL.

In DNA form, the CDR3 reads TGCAGCGCCTCCCTGGCGGGAGGTTCAGATACGCAGTATTTT. Residues: CSASLAGGSDTQYF. This chain connects TRBV29-1 to TRBJ2-3, with TRBD2 identical over 8 bases. V dropped 7 bases and J dropped 4; count of bases not matched to a gene: 10. Germline V gives CDR1 SQVTM, CDR2 ANQGSEA. The CDR3 is 14 residues long.

This clone was picked up one time. The chain links TRBV28 to TRBJ1-4; 8 bases are shared with TRBD1. Germline CDR1 MDHEN, CDR2 SYDVKM. The CDR3 has 14 amino acids. V shed 5 bases and J 7 bases; nucleotides not matched to a gene: 6. The CDR3 DNA follows: TGTGCCAGCAGTGGACAGGGAGGAGGTGAAAAACTGTTTTTT. Translation: CASSGQGGGEKLFF.

The rearrangement joins TRBV5-1 to TRBJ2-7; no clear D gene. Trimming removed 2 bases from V and 3 bases from J, with 9 bases in between. Germline assignment: CDR1 SGHRS and CDR2 YFSETQ. This CDR3 spans 13 amino acids. This CDR3 reads CASSFEQFYEQYF. The CDR3 nucleotides are TGCGCCAGCAGCTTCGAGCAATTCTACGAGCAGTACTTC.

The chain carries TRBV4-1 and TRBJ2-7; 7 bases fit TRBD1. V gave up 1 base and J gave up 1 base; unmatched junction bases: 7. The CDR3 length is 16 residues. CDR1 is MGHRA and CDR2 is YSYEKL in the germline V gene. The CDR3 nucleotides are TGCGCCAGCAGCCAAGGTCGACAGGGTAGATCCTACGAGCAGTACTTC. Amino acids: CASSQGRQGRSYEQYF.

The chain recombines TRBV19 with TRBJ1-2; 9 nucleotides align to TRBD1. The CDR3 consists of 15 residues. Trimming took 5 bases from V and 6 from J; bases not matched to a gene: 10. Germline V gene lookup returns CDR1 LNHDA and CDR2 SQIVND (reference sequence). For the CDR3, the DNA is TGTGCCAGTAGTGCACAGGGGGCGATCGGGAATGGCTACACCTTC. It translates to CASSAQGAIGNGYTF. The full variable domain, its missing parts supplied by reference TRBV19 and TRBJ1-2, is DGGITQSPKYLFRKEGQNVTLSCEQNLNHDAMYWYRQDPGQGLRLIYYSQIVNDFQKGDIAEGYSVSREKKESFPLTVTSAQKNPTAFYLCASSAQGAIGNGYTFGSGTRLTVV.

The chain combines TRBV15 with TRBJ2-5; D is undetermined. The length of the CDR3 is 13 residues. The germline V gene has CDR1 LNHNV and CDR2 YYDKDF (reference sequence). V was clipped by 1 base and J by 3 bases, with 6 bases between them. The CDR3 reads CATSRGREETQYF. The CDR3 bases are TGTGCCACCAGCAGAGGAAGGGAAGAGACCCAGTACTTC.

This chain connects TRBV6-6 to TRBJ2-7; 9 bases fit TRBD1. CDR1 and CDR2 from the germline V gene are MNHNY and SVGAGI (reference sequence). This CDR3 spans 14 amino acids. The V segment lost 2 bases and the J segment 2 bases; nucleotides outside the gene matches: 1. The CDR3 sequence: CASSYGDRAYEQYF. As DNA, the CDR3 is TGTGCCAGCAGTTACGGGGACAGGGCCTACGAGCAGTACTTC.

This chain connects TRBV27 to TRBJ2-7, with 8 nucleotides matching TRBD1. Germline CDR1 is MNHEY and CDR2 is SMNVEV (reference sequence). Trimming cost V 3 bases and J 0 bases; bases outside gene matches: 4. This CDR3 is 15 amino acids long. The CDR3 DNA follows: TGTGCCAGCAGTTTCTACAGGGGGAGCTCCTACGAGCAGTACTTC. Amino acid sequence: CASSFYRGSSYEQYF.

J is TRBJ2-1 and V is TRBV28, with TRBD2 matching over 10 bases. The CDR3 covers 14 residues. CDR1 MDHEN and CDR2 SYDVKM come from the germline V gene. V dropped 8 bases and J dropped 4; count of bases not matched to a gene: 5. CDR3 nucleotide sequence: TGTGCCAGCGGACGGACTAGCGGATACAATGAGCAGTTCTTC. It specifies CASGRTSGYNEQFF.

J is TRBJ1-1 and V is TRBV30; D gene unclear. This CDR3 comprises 13 residues. Trimming shortened V by 2 bases and J by 0 bases, and 7 bases separated the two germline ends. Germline V gene sequence: CDR1 GTSNPN, CDR2 SVGIG (reference sequence). CDR3 sequence: CAWSKRLNTEAFF. CDR3 sequence (DNA): TGTGCCTGGAGTAAACGGTTGAACACTGAAGCTTTCTTT.

V is TRBV5-8 and J is TRBJ2-6; TRBD1 aligns across 8 bases. The CDR3 is made up of 17 amino acids. Germline values: CDR1 SGHTS, CDR2 YDEGEE. With V trimmed by 0 bases and J by 5 bases, 7 bases remained unmatched. CDR3 DNA: TGTGCCAGCAGCTTGGACTCAGGGGGCTACTGGGCCAACGTCCTGACTTTC. This codes for CASSLDSGGYWANVLTF.

The genes are TRBV7-9 and TRBJ1-3; no firm D call. Germline V gene data show CDR1 as SEHNR and CDR2 as FQNEAQ (reference sequence). Trimming stripped 2 bases from V and 3 bases from J, with 11 bases between. This CDR3 is built from 15 residues. CDR3 sequence: CASSLFRQSGNTIYF. The CDR3 nucleotides read TGTGCCAGCAGCTTATTCCGCCAGAGTGGAAACACCATATATTTT.

This chain joins TRBV27 and TRBJ2-2; D could derive from TRBD1 or TRBD2 (5 bases each). V was trimmed by 7 bases and J by 5 bases, leaving 20 bases between them. Germline CDR1 is MNHEY and CDR2 is SMNVEV (reference sequence). CDR3 length equals 16 residues. The CDR3 region is CASTQKGLALTGELFF. The CDR3 region has the DNA TGTGCCAGCACACAAAAGGGGCTAGCTCTGACCGGGGAGCTGTTTTTT.

This clone appeared a single time. The chain joins TRBV7-3 to TRBJ2-3, with TRBD2 identical over 7 bases. The CDR3 is 13 residues long. The V and J ends lost 5 bases and 9 bases, in that order; junction bases with no gene match: 8. Germline V CDR1 and CDR2: SGHTA, FQGTGA. The CDR3 is CASSPRTGGTQYF. CDR3 in DNA: TGTGCCAGCAGCCCCAGGACCGGGGGGACGCAGTATTTT.